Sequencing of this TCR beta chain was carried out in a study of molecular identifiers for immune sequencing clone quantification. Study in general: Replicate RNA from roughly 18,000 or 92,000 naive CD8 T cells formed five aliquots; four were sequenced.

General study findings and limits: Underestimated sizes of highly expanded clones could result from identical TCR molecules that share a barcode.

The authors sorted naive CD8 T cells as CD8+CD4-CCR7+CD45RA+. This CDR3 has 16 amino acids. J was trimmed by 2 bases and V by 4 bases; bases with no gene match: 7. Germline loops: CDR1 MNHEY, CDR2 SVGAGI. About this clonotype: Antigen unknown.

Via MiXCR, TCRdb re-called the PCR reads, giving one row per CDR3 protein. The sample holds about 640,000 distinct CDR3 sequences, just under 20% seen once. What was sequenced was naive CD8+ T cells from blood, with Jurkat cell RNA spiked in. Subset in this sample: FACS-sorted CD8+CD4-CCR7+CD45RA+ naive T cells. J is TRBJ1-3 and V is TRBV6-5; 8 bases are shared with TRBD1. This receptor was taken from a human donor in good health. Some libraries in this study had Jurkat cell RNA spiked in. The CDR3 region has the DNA TGTGCCAGCAGTTTGCTCCAGGACAGGGCTGGAAACACCATATATTTT. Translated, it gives CASSLLQDRAGNTIYF.